This T cell receptor beta chain comes out of a study of T-cell reconstitution after alpha-beta-depleted transplantation in children. Preparation of the TCRbeta library involved a method that used unique molecular identifiers. One entry per CDR3 protein, called by TCRdb with MiXCR from the PCR reads. Among 6,400 or so distinct CDR3 sequences listed, roughly 17% were seen once. General observations from the study: Reports say that about two months after transplant, the alpha-beta T cells came out of several hundred graft clones that had expanded. After one year, T-cell counts and TCRbeta diversity mostly came from new T cells. Some patients' high day-60 TCRbeta diversity was traced to surviving recipient T cells and thymic progenitors.

V gave up 3 bases and J gave up 4 bases; unmatched junction bases: 16. The CDR3 has 19 amino acids. This clonotype is deemed medium-sized. Antigen unknown. The V call is TRBV12-3 or TRBV12-4, the J call TRBJ2-3, with 10 bases fitting TRBD2. Sequencing was performed on PBMCs, taken before TCRalphabeta/CD19-depleted stem cell transplant. This clonotype was sampled from a boy aged 2 to 9 with acute lymphoblastic leukemia, due to receive a stem cell transplant. CDR3 in amino acids: CASSFALLAGAKVADTQYF. CDR3 in DNA: TGTGCCAGCAGTTTCGCGTTGCTAGCGGGGGCCAAGGTGGCAGATACGCAGTATTTT.